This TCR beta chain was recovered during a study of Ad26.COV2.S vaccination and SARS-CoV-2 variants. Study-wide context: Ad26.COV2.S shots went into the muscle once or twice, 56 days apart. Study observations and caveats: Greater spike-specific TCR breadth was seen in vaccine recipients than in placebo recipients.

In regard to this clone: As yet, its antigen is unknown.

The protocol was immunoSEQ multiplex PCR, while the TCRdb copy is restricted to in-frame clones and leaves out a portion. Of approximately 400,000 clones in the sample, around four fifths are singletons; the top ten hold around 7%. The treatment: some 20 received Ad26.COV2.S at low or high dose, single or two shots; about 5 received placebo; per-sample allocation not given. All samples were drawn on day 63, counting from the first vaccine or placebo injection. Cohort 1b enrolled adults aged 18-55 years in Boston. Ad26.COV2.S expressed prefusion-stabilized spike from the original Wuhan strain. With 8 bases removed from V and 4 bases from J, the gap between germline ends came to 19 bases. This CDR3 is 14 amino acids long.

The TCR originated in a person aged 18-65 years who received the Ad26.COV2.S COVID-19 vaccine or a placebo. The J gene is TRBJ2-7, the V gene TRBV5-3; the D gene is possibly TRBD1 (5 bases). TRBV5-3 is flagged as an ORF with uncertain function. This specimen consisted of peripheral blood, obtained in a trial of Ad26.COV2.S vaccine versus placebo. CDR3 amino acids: CASPGKTAAYEQYF. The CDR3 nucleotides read TGTGCCAGCCCGGGCAAGACAGCCGCTTACGAGCAGTACTTC.